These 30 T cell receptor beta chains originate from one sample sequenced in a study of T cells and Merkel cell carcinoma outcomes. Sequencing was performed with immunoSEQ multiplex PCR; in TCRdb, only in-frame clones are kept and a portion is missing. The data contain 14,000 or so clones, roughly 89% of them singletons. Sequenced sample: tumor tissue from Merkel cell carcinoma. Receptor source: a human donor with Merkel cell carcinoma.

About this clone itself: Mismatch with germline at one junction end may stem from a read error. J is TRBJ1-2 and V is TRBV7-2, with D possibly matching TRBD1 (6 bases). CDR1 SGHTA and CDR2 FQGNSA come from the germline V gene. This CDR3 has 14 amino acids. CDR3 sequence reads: CASSLAGRGYGYTF. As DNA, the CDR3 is TGTGCTAGCAGCCTTGCGGGCAGGGGCTATGGCTACACCTTC.

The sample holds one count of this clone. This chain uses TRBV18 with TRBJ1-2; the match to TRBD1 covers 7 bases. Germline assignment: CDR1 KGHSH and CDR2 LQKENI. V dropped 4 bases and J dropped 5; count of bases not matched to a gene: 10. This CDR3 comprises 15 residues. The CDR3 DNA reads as TGTGCCAGCTCACTTCCGGGACAGACGCCGTATGGCTACACCTTC. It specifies CASSLPGQTPYGYTF.

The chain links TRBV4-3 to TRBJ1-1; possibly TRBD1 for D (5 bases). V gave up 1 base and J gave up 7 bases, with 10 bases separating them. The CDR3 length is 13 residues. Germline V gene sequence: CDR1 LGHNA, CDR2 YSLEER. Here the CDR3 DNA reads TGCGCCAGCAGCCAAGGGGACGGGAATGAAGCTTTCTTT. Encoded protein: CASSQGDGNEAFF.

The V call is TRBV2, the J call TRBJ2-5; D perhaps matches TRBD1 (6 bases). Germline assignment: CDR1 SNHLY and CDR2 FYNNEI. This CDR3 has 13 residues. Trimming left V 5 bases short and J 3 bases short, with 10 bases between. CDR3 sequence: CASSQNREETQYF. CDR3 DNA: TGTGCCAGCAGTCAGAACAGGGAAGAGACCCAGTACTTC.

The CDR3 here is CASRDRDGELFF. In nucleotides, the CDR3 is TGTGCCAGCCGGGACAGGGACGGGGAGCTGTTTTTT. V is TRBV6-6 and J is TRBJ2-2; 9 bases map to TRBD1. V gave up 8 bases and J gave up 7 bases; unmatched junction bases: 2. The germline gives CDR1 MNHNY, CDR2 SVGAGI (reference sequence). This CDR3 has 12 amino acids.

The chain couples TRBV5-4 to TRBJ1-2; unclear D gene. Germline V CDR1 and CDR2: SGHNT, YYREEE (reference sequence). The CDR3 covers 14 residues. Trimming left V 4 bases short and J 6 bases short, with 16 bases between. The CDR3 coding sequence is TGTGCCAGCAGCCCCCCCCAAGGGAGCCATGGCTACACCTTC. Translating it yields CASSPPQGSHGYTF.

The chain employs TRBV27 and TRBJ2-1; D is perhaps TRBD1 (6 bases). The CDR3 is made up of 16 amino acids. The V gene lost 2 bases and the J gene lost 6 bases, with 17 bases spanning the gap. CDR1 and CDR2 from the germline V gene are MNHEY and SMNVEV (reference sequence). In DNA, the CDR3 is TGTGCCAGCAGTTTAGGGCGCTCACGACAGGTCAATGAGCAGTTCTTC. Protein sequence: CASSLGRSRQVNEQFF.

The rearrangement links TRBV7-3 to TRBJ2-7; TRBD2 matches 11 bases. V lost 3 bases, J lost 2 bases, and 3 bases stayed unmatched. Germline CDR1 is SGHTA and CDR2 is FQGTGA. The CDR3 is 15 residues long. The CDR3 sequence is CASSFSGGAAYEQYF. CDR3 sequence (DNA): TGTGCCAGCAGCTTTAGCGGGGGGGCAGCCTACGAGCAGTACTTC.

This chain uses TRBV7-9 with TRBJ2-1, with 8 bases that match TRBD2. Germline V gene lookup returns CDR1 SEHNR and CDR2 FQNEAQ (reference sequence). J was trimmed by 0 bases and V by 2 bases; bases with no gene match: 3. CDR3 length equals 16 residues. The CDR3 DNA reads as TGTGCCAGCAGCTTACGGGGGGGTCCCTCCTACAATGAGCAGTTCTTC. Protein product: CASSLRGGPSYNEQFF.

CDR3 region: CAISDHQTGVEPQHF. Written as DNA, the CDR3 is TGTGCCATCAGTGACCACCAGACAGGGGTGGAGCCCCAGCATTTT. The chain has TRBV10-3 and TRBJ1-5; 8 positions agree with TRBD1. The CDR3 consists of 15 residues. V dropped 3 bases and J dropped 8; count of bases not matched to a gene: 9. CDR1 and CDR2 (germline): ENHRY, SYGVKD.

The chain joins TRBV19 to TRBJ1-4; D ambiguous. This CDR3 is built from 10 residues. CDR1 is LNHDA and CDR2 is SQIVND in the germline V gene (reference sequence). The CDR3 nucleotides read TGTAGGAGCGAGAATGAAAAACTGTTTTTT. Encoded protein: CRSENEKLFF.

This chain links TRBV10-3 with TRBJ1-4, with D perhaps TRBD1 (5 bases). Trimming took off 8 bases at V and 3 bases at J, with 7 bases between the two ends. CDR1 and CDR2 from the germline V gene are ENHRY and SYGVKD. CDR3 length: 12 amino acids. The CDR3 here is CAISRANEKLFF. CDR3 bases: TGTGCCATCTCCAGGGCTAATGAAAAACTGTTTTTT.

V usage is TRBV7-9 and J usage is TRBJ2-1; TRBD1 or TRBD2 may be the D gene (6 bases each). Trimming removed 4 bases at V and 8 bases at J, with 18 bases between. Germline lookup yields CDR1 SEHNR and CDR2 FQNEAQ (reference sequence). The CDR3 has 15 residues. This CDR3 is CASSSDGRGRYEQFF. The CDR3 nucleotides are TGTGCCAGCAGCTCCGACGGAAGGGGGAGGTATGAGCAGTTCTTC.

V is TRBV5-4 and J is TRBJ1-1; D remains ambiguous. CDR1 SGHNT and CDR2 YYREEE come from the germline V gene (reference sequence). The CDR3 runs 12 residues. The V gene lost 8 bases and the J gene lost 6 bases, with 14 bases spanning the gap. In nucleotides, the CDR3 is TGTGCCAGTAGCCCAGACCGGGCTGAAGCTTTCTTT. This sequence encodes CASSPDRAEAFF.

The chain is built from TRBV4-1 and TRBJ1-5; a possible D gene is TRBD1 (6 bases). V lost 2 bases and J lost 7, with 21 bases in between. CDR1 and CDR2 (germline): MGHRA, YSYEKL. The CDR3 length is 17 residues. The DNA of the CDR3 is TGCGCCAGCAGCCAATCTGAGGTCAGGGGTGGTGGACAGCCCCAGCATTTT. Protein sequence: CASSQSEVRGGGQPQHF.

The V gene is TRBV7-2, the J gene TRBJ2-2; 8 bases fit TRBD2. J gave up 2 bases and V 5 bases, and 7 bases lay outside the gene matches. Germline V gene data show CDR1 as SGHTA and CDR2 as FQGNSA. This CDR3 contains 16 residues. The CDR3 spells CASSQNGGANTGELFF. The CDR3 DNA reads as TGTGCCAGCAGCCAAAACGGGGGGGCCAACACCGGGGAGCTGTTTTTT.

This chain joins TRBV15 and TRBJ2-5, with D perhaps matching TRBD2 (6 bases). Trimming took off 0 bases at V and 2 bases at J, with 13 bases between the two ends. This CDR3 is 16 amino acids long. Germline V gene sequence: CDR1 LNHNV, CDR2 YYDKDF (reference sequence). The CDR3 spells CATSRDMASAQETQYF. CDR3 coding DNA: TGTGCCACCAGCAGAGATATGGCTAGCGCACAAGAGACCCAGTACTTC.

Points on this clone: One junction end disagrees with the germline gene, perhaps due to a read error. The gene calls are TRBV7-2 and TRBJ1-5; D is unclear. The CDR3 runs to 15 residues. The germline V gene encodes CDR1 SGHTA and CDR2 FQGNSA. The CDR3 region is CASSLVTYSNQLQHF. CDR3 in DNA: TGTGCCAGCAGCTTAGTAACCTATAGCAATCAGCTCCAGCATTTT.

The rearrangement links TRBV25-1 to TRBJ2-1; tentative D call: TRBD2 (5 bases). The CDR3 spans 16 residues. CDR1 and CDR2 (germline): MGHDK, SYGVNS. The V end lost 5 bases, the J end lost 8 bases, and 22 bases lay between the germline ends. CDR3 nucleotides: TGTGCCAGCAGTCAAGGAGAAGCGGAGACCCATCATGAGCAGTTCTTC. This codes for CASSQGEAETHHEQFF.

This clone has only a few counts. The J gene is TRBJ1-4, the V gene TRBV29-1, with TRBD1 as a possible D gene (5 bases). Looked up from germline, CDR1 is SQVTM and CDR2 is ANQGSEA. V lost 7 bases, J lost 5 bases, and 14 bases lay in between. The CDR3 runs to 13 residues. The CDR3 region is CSAGGGENEKLFF. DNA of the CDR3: TGCAGCGCCGGTGGGGGGGAGAATGAAAAACTGTTTTTT.

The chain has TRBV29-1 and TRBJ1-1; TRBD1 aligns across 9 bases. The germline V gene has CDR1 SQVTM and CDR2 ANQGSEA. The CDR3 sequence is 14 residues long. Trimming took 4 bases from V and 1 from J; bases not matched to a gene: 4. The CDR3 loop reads CSVGTGGANTEAFF. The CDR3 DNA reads TGCAGCGTTGGTACAGGGGGCGCGAACACTGAAGCTTTCTTT.

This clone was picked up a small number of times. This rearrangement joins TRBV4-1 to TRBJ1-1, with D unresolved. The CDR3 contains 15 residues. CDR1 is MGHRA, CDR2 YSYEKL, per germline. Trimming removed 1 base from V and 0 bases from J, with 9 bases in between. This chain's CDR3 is CASSQAFTLNTEAFF. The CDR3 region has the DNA TGCGCCAGCAGCCAAGCTTTTACTCTGAACACTGAAGCTTTCTTT.

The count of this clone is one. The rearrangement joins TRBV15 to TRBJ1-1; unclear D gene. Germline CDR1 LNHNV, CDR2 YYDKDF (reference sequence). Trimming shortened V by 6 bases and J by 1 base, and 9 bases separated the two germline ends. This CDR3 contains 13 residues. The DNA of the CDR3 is TGTGCCACCAGGGGAGGGTGGAACACTGAAGCTTTCTTT. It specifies CATRGGWNTEAFF.

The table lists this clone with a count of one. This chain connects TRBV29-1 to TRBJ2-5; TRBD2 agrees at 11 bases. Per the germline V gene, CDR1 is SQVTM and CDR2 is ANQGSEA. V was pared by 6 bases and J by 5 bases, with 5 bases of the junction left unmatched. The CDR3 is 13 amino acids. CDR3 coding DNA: TGCAGCGTGGGACTAGCGGTGGGGGAGACCCAGTACTTC. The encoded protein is CSVGLAVGETQYF.

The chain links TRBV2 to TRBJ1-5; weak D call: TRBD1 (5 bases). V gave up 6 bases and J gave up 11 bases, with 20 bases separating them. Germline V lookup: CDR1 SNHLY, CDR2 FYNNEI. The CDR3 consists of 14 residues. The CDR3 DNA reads TGTGCCAGCAGATCCGTCCGGGGCCCAGGAGCCCAGCATTTT. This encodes CASRSVRGPGAQHF. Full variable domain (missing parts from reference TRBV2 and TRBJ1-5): EPEVTQTPSHQVTQMGQEVILRCVPISNHLYFYWYRQILGQKVEFLVSFYNNEISEKSEIFDDQFSVERPDGSNFTLKIRSTKLEDSAMYFCASRSVRGPGAQHFGDGTRLSIL.

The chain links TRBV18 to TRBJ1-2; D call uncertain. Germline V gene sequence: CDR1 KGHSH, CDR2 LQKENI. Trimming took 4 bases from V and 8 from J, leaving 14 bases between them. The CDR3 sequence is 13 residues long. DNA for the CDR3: TGTGCCAGCTCACAGCAAACGGCAGAAGGCTACACCTTC. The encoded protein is CASSQQTAEGYTF.

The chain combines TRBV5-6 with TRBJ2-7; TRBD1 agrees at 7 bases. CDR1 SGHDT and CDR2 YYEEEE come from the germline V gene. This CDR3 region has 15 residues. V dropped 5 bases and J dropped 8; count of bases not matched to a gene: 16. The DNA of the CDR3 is TGTGCCAGCAGTTTACCGGGACAGAACCCTACGAAGCAGTACTTC. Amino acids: CASSLPGQNPTKQYF.

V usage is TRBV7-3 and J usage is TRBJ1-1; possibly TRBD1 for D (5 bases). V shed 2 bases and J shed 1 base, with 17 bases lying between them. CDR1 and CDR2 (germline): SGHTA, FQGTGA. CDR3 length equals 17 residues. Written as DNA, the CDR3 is TGTGCCAGCAGCTTATCCCCGGCCGGGGCTTGGAACACTGAAGCTTTCTTT. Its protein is CASSLSPAGAWNTEAFF.

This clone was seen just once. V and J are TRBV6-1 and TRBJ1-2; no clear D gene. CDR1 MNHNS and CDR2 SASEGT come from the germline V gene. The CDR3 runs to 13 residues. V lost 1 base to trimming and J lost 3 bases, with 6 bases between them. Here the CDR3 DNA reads TGTGCCAGCAGTGAAGTGAGAGACTATGGCTACACCTTC. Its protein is CASSEVRDYGYTF.

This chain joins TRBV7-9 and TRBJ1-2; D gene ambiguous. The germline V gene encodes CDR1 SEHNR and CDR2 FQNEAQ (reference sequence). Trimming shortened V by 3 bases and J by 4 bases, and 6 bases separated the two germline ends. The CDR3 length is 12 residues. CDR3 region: CASSFFGYGYTF. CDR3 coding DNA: TGTGCCAGCAGCTTCTTCGGCTATGGCTACACCTTC.